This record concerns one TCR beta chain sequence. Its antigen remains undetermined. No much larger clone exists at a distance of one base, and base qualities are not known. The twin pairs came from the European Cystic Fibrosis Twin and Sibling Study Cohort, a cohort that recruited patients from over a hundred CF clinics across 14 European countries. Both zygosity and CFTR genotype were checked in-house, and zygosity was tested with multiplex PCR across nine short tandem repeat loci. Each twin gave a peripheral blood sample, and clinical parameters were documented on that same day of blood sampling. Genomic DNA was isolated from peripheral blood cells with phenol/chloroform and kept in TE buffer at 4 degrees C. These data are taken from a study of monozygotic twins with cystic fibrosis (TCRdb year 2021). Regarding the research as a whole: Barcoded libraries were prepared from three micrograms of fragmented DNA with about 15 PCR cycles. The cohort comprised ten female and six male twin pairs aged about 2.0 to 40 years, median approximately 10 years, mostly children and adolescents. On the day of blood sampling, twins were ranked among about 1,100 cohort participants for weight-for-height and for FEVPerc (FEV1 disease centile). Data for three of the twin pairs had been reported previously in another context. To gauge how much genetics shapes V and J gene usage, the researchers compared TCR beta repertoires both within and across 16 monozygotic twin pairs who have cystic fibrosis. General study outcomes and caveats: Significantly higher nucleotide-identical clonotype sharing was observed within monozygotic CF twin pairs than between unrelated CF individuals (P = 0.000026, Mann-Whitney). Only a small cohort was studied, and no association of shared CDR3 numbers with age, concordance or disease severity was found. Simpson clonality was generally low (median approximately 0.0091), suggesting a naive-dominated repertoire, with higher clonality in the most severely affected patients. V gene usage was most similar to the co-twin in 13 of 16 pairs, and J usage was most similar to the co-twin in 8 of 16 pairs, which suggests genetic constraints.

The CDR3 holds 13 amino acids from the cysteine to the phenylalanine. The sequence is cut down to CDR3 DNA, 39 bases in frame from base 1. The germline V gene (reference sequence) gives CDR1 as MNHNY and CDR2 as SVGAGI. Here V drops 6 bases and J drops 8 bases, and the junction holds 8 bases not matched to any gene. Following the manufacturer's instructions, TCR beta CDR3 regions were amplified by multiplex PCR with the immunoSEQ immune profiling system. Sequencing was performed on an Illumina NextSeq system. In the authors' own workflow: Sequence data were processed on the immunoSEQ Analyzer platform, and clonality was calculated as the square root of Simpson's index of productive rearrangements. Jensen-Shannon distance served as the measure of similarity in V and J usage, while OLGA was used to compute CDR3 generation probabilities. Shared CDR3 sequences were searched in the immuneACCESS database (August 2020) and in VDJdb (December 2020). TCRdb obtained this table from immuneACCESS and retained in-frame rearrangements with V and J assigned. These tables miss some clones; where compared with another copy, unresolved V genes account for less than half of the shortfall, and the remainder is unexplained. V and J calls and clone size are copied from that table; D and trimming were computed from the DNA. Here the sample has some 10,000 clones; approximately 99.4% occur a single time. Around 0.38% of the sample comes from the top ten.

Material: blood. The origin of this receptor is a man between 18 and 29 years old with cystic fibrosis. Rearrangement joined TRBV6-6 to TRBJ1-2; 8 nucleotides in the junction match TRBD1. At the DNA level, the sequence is TGTGCCAGCAGCCTGGGACAGGCAGGGGGCTACACCTTC. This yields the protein CASSLGQAGGYTF.